The 21 T cell receptor beta chains given below trace back to one sample, sequenced in a study of CD8 T cells in ankylosing spondylitis. Study outcomes and limitations: A TCR beta motif of under ten highly homologous variants seemed to mark ankylosing spondylitis blood.

No antigen is known for these receptors. TCRdb passed the 5' RACE reads through MiXCR, listing each CDR3 protein once. Of a few hundred thousand distinct CDR3 sequences listed, roughly 8% are singletons. Sequencing used blood, either unsorted or a sorted T cell fraction (not recorded which). These receptors were obtained from a male donor with ankylosing spondylitis.

This clonotype was seen a handful of times. The V call is TRBV12-3 or TRBV12-4, the J call TRBJ2-7; TRBD2 aligns across 13 bases. V was pared by 7 bases and J by 4 bases, with 1 base of the junction left unmatched. This CDR3 is built from 13 residues. CDR3 protein: CASTLAGGYEQYF. The DNA for the CDR3 is TGTGCCAGCACACTAGCGGGAGGGTACGAGCAGTACTTC.

This clonotype was seen repeatedly, ten times or more. The V call is TRBV29-1, the J call TRBJ2-3; maybe TRBD1 (6 bases). The CDR3 has 14 residues. V was pared by 4 bases and J by 5 bases, with 16 bases between. Germline assignment: CDR1 SQVTM and CDR2 ANQGSEA. The CDR3 is CSVGPQRGGDTQYF. CDR3 in DNA: TGCAGCGTTGGTCCTCAGCGAGGGGGAGATACGCAGTATTTT.

The chain carries TRBV18 and TRBJ1-2, with TRBD1 identical over 7 bases. The trim removed 2 bases at V and 4 bases at J, leaving 10 bases unmatched. The CDR3 runs to 16 residues. Germline loops: CDR1 KGHSH, CDR2 LQKENI. Here the CDR3 DNA reads TGTGCCAGCTCACCAGGCCGGAACAGGGGATCCTATGGCTACACCTTC. It yields the protein CASSPGRNRGSYGYTF.

This clonotype turned up a few times. This chain joins TRBV28 and TRBJ2-7; maybe TRBD1 (6 bases). CDR3 length equals 13 residues. The germline V gene has CDR1 MDHEN and CDR2 SYDVKM. V was shortened by 5 bases and J by 5 bases, with 13 bases between the two germline ends. CDR3 loop: CASSPGTPNEQYF. The CDR3 DNA reads TGTGCCAGCAGTCCTGGGACACCCAACGAGCAGTACTTC.

This clonotype was observed a few times. The J gene is TRBJ1-5, the V gene TRBV12-3 or TRBV12-4; D possibly corresponds to TRBD1 (5 bases). Trimming took off 5 bases at V and 3 bases at J, with 14 bases between the two ends. There are 15 residues in the CDR3. The CDR3 reads CASSPQAGFNQPQHF. CDR3 sequence (DNA): TGTGCCAGCAGTCCTCAAGCAGGGTTCAATCAGCCCCAGCATTTT.

CDR3: CASSIGRQANHEQYF. Written as DNA, the CDR3 is TGTGCCAGTAGTATTGGGAGACAAGCGAACCACGAGCAGTACTTC. The rearrangement joins TRBV19 to TRBJ2-7, with D maybe TRBD2 (5 bases). The V gene lost 3 bases and the J gene lost 5 bases, with 17 bases spanning the gap. The CDR3 is 15 residues long. CDR1 is LNHDA and CDR2 is SQIVND in the germline V gene (reference sequence).

For this clonotype: This sequence may be a read error, since a much larger clone differs from it by one base. The V and J genes are TRBV7-2 and TRBJ2-7; 13 bases agree with TRBD2. The CDR3 runs to 16 residues. Germline CDR1 and CDR2: SGHTA and FQGNSA. Unmatched junction bases numbered 3, after V lost 4 bases and J lost 0 bases. DNA of the CDR3: TGTGCCAGCAGCTCCGGGACTAGCGGGAACTCCTACGAGCAGTACTTC. Amino acids: CASSSGTSGNSYEQYF.

In this sample, this clonotype turned up many times. The chain employs TRBV6-5 and TRBJ1-2, with D hard to call. Germline values: CDR1 MNHEY, CDR2 SVGAGI. This CDR3 is built from 15 residues. V dropped 0 bases and J dropped 5 bases, with 13 bases sitting between them. The CDR3 sequence: CASSYSELSEYGYTF. CDR3 bases: TGTGCCAGCAGTTACTCGGAATTATCCGAGTATGGCTACACCTTC.

V usage is TRBV2 and J usage is TRBJ2-2, with 8 bases lining up with TRBD2. Germline V CDR1 and CDR2: SNHLY, FYNNEI. The CDR3 extends over 15 amino acids. Unmatched junction bases numbered 2, after V lost 4 bases and J lost 1 base. CDR3 protein: CASSALAGNTGELFF. The DNA for the CDR3 is TGTGCCAGCAGTGCTCTAGCGGGGAACACCGGGGAGCTGTTTTTT. Full variable domain (remainder filled in from reference TRBV2 and TRBJ2-2): EPEVTQTPSHQVTQMGQEVILRCVPISNHLYFYWYRQILGQKVEFLVSFYNNEISEKSEIFDDQFSVERPDGSNFTLKIRSTKLEDSAMYFCASSALAGNTGELFFGEGSRLTVL.

This clonotype came up a few times. The V gene is TRBV5-1, the J gene TRBJ2-5; 9 bases line up with TRBD1. The trim removed 4 bases at V and 4 bases at J, leaving 5 bases unmatched. The CDR3 sequence is 14 residues long. Per the germline V gene, CDR1 is SGHRS and CDR2 is YFSETQ. The CDR3 here is CASSNTGGRETQYF. The CDR3 bases are TGCGCCAGCAGCAATACAGGGGGCCGAGAGACCCAGTACTTC.

This clonotype was counted only a few times. This chain links TRBV5-1 with TRBJ2-7; 9 nucleotides agree with TRBD1. Germline lookup yields CDR1 SGHRS and CDR2 YFSETQ. V dropped 4 bases and J dropped 2; count of bases not matched to a gene: 7. The CDR3 is 15 residues long. The CDR3 sequence: CASSPTGQGAYEQYF. The CDR3 DNA follows: TGCGCCAGCAGCCCGACGGGACAGGGAGCCTACGAGCAGTACTTC.

The chain recombines TRBV5-6 with TRBJ2-1; 12 positions agree with TRBD2. CDR3 length: 15 amino acids. Germline V gives CDR1 SGHDT, CDR2 YYEEEE. The trim removed 3 bases at V and 7 bases at J, leaving 5 bases unmatched. The CDR3 loop is CASSYILAGGNEQFF. The CDR3, as DNA: TGTGCCAGCAGCTATATTCTAGCGGGAGGGAATGAGCAGTTCTTC.

The chain has TRBV10-2 and TRBJ1-1; TRBD1 matches 7 bases. The germline V gene has CDR1 WSHSY and CDR2 SAAADI. V dropped 1 base and J dropped 4; count of bases not matched to a gene: 6. This CDR3 has 15 residues. CDR3 in DNA: TGCGCCAGCAGTGAGTTATACAGGGGTGGCACTGAAGCTTTCTTT. It yields the protein CASSELYRGGTEAFF.

This clonotype was observed many times. V gene TRBV7-9 combines with J gene TRBJ2-3, with 9 bases lining up with TRBD1. V gave up 6 bases and J gave up 3 bases; unmatched junction bases: 10. This CDR3 is 16 amino acids long. The germline gives CDR1 SEHNR, CDR2 FQNEAQ (reference sequence). For the CDR3, the DNA is TGTGCCAGCAGTAGCCCCTGGGACAGGGAGACAGATACGCAGTATTTT. It encodes CASSSPWDRETDTQYF.

The chain uses TRBV7-2 and TRBJ2-7; no definite D call. V lost 1 base to trimming and J lost 3 bases, with 7 bases between them. Germline CDR1 is SGHTA and CDR2 is FQGNSA. The CDR3 has 13 amino acids. In DNA form, the CDR3 reads TGTGCCAGCAGCTTAGACTTAATCTACGAGCAGTACTTC. It yields the protein CASSLDLIYEQYF.

The table lists this clonotype with many counts. The rearrangement joins TRBV5-1 to TRBJ1-2, with 10 bases aligning to TRBD1. The CDR3 has 15 residues. V shed 3 bases and J 4 bases; nucleotides not matched to a gene: 6. Germline assignment: CDR1 SGHRS and CDR2 YFSETQ. This CDR3 is CASSSGTGAVYGYTF. The CDR3 DNA follows: TGCGCCAGCAGCTCCGGGACAGGGGCCGTCTATGGCTACACCTTC.

The chain recombines TRBV12-3 or TRBV12-4 with TRBJ1-2; 7 positions match TRBD1. Trimming took 6 bases from V and 0 from J; bases not matched to a gene: 4. The CDR3 has 14 amino acids. The CDR3 coding sequence is TGTGCCAGCAGCCTGAGGGGGCCTAACTATGGCTACACCTTC. Protein: CASSLRGPNYGYTF.

This clonotype has more than one count but fewer than ten. The chain employs TRBV3-1 and TRBJ2-7; TRBD1 or TRBD2 may be the D gene (5 bases each). The CDR3 totals 16 residues. Trimming took off 3 bases at V and 1 base at J, with 16 bases between the two ends. In germline, CDR1 is LGHDT, CDR2 YNNKEL (reference sequence). The CDR3 region is CASSHGGGRASYEQYF. As DNA, the CDR3 is TGTGCCAGCAGCCACGGTGGGGGACGGGCATCCTACGAGCAGTACTTC.

The chain employs TRBV4-1 and TRBJ1-1; no definite D call. CDR1 and CDR2 (germline): MGHRA, YSYEKL. The V end lost 0 bases, the J end lost 0 bases, and 11 bases lay between the germline ends. The CDR3 is 16 residues long. CDR3 in DNA: TGCGCCAGCAGCCAAGATGGAATCGTCTTGAACACTGAAGCTTTCTTT. It encodes CASSQDGIVLNTEAFF.

The gene calls are TRBV6-1 and TRBJ1-1, with D unresolved. This CDR3 has 13 amino acids. Trimming took 7 bases from V and 8 from J, leaving 17 bases between them. CDR1 and CDR2 (germline): MNHNS, SASEGT. CDR3 protein: CASTIHGTSEAFF. DNA of the CDR3: TGTGCCAGCACCATACATGGTACCTCAGAAGCTTTCTTT.

This clonotype was seen at least ten times. The rearrangement uses TRBV12-3 or TRBV12-4 and TRBJ2-7, with 8 bases matching TRBD1. CDR3 length equals 15 residues. The ends lost 6 bases at V and 5 bases at J; junction bases unmatched: 12. This CDR3 reads CASSFRTGQLDEQYF. DNA for the CDR3: TGTGCCAGCAGCTTCCGGACAGGGCAACTAGACGAGCAGTACTTC.